This entry describes one T cell receptor beta chain. The target antigen is unknown. The sample comes from a study of PD-1 blockade in classical Hodgkin lymphoma. Study conclusions and caveats: What caused the repertoire differences, perhaps disease activity or prior therapy, remains undefined.

The CDR3 loop spans 12 amino acids. With 7 bases removed from V and 1 base from J, the gap between germline ends came to 6 bases. Germline V lookup: CDR1 MDHEN, CDR2 SYDVKM. TCRdb keeps only in-frame clones here, not all; method: immunoSEQ multiplex PCR. The table includes more than 140,000 clones, under 85% detected once. Exposure to brentuximab vedotin varied, and each patient had relapsed following autologous stem cell transplantation. The rearrangement uses TRBV28 and TRBJ2-3; a weak D match, TRBD1 (5 bases). The sequence was obtained from a human donor with classical Hodgkin lymphoma. Sequencing used peripheral blood mononuclear cells (PBMCs), obtained before the second cycle of nivolumab. CDR3 in amino acids: CASKGGTDTQYF. CDR3 bases: TGTGCCAGCAAAGGGGGCACAGATACGCAGTATTTT.